One sample yielded the 22 T cell receptor beta chains listed below, sequenced in a study of OX40 agonist ivuxolimab in advanced cancers. The repertoire was sequenced with immunoSEQ multiplex PCR; TCRdb's copy has only in-frame clones and lacks some. The sample shows tens of thousands of clones, about 94% of them seen only once. The sample consisted of CD4+ or CD8+ T cells sorted from blood, taken in a trial of the OX40 agonist ivuxolimab. Receptors were obtained from an adult with an advanced solid tumor such as melanoma, head and neck, liver or kidney cancer.

The CDR3 sequence is CASSFGRPVPGYTF. CDR3 DNA sequence: TGTGCCAGCAGTTTTGGTAGGCCCGTCCCTGGCTACACCTTC. This sequence joins TRBV27 and TRBJ1-2, with D unclear. Germline loops: CDR1 MNHEY, CDR2 SMNVEV (reference sequence). This CDR3 contains 14 residues. V lost 3 bases, J lost 7 bases, and 15 bases lay in between.

This clone was seen only a few times. V gene TRBV30 combines with J gene TRBJ2-7; D possibly corresponds to TRBD2 (6 bases). The germline V and J ends were trimmed by 8 bases and 9 bases, with 26 bases remaining between them. The CDR3 contains 14 residues. The germline gives CDR1 GTSNPN, CDR2 SVGIG (reference sequence). CDR3 bases: TGTGCCACAAGAGGTGGCGGGATTTCGCCTCGGCAGTACTTC. Amino acids: CATRGGGISPRQYF.

The rearrangement links TRBV7-2 to TRBJ2-1; the match to TRBD1 covers 8 bases. The V segment lost 7 bases and the J segment 8 bases; nucleotides outside the gene matches: 7. Looked up from germline, CDR1 is SGHTA and CDR2 is FQGNSA. The length of the CDR3 is 13 residues. For the CDR3, the DNA is TGTGCCAGCACCAGAGGACAGGGAGATGAGCAGTTCTTC. It specifies CASTRGQGDEQFF.

The chain recombines TRBV5-1 with TRBJ2-7; 7 nucleotides match TRBD1. The J segment lost 6 bases and the V segment lost 4 bases, leaving 13 bases of the junction unmatched. Germline lookup yields CDR1 SGHRS and CDR2 YFSETQ. CDR3 size: 15 residues. CDR3 coding DNA: TGCGCCAGCAGCGCAGGGGGAATTACTTTCTCCGAGCAGTACTTC. Encoded protein: CASSAGGITFSEQYF.

This chain links TRBV7-2 with TRBJ1-2, with 7 bases matching TRBD1. V was clipped by 4 bases and J by 4 bases; unmatched bases: 6. CDR1 and CDR2 from the germline V gene are SGHTA and FQGNSA. The CDR3 is made up of 14 amino acids. This CDR3 reads CASSSQRDSYGYTF. The CDR3 DNA is TGTGCCAGCAGCTCCCAACGGGACAGCTATGGCTACACCTTC. The whole variable domain, remainder taken from reference TRBV7-2 and TRBJ1-2, is GAGVSQSPSNKVTEKGKDVELRCDPISGHTALYWYRQSLGQGLEFLIYFQGNSAPDKSGLPSDRFSAERTGGSVSTLTIQRTQQEDSAVYLCASSSQRDSYGYTFGSGTRLTVV.

The chain joins TRBV4-1 to TRBJ2-7, with a tentative D call TRBD2 (5 bases). Trimming shortened V by 6 bases and J by 0 bases, and 21 bases separated the two germline ends. The length of the CDR3 is 17 residues. Germline CDR1 is MGHRA and CDR2 is YSYEKL. The CDR3 DNA follows: TGCGCCAGCAGACAGTGGGCTAGCAGGTCGAGCTCCTACGAGCAGTACTTC. It yields the protein CASRQWASRSSSYEQYF.

The genes are TRBV30 and TRBJ1-1, with 7 bases identical to TRBD1. V shed 1 base and J 1 base; nucleotides not matched to a gene: 9. CDR3 length: 16 amino acids. The germline V gene has CDR1 GTSNPN and CDR2 SVGIG (reference sequence). DNA of the CDR3: TGTGCCTGGAGTGGACGAGGGACAGTAAGGAACACTGAAGCTTTCTTT. Translation gives CAWSGRGTVRNTEAFF.

This clone was seen only a few times. The genes are TRBV4-3 and TRBJ1-3; D call uncertain. The V gene's germline CDR1 is LGHNA and CDR2 YSLEER. Trimming shortened V by 4 bases and J by 3 bases, and 10 bases separated the two germline ends. The CDR3 is 14 amino acids. The CDR3 protein is CASSPDAGGNTIYF. CDR3 in DNA: TGCGCCAGCAGCCCCGATGCAGGTGGAAACACCATATATTTT.

This clone was picked up one time. The chain combines TRBV18 with TRBJ1-1; D gene ambiguous. V was shortened by 4 bases and J by 1 base, with 16 bases between the two germline ends. In germline, CDR1 is KGHSH, CDR2 LQKENI. The CDR3 has 16 residues. The chain's CDR3 is CASSHGKELTNTEAFF. The DNA of the CDR3 is TGTGCCAGCTCACATGGAAAAGAGCTTACGAACACTGAAGCTTTCTTT.

The chain couples TRBV4-2 to TRBJ1-4, with TRBD1 matching over 8 bases. CDR1 LGHNA and CDR2 YNFKEQ come from the germline V gene. The V and J ends lost 7 bases and 4 bases, in that order; junction bases with no gene match: 11. The CDR3 sequence is 16 residues long. In nucleotides, the CDR3 is TGTGCCAGCAAACCTGAGGGGACAGGTATTAATGAAAAACTGTTTTTT. Its translation is CASKPEGTGINEKLFF.

This sequence joins TRBV7-9 and TRBJ2-7, with D unclear. The CDR3 loop spans 14 amino acids. The germline gives CDR1 SEHNR, CDR2 FQNEAQ (reference sequence). V was shortened by 3 bases and J by 0 bases, with 9 bases between the two germline ends. The DNA for the CDR3 is TGTGCCAGCAGCTTTGACGGCCTCTCCTACGAGCAGTACTTC. Encoded protein: CASSFDGLSYEQYF.

The chain uses TRBV6-1 and TRBJ2-5, with D tentatively TRBD1 (5 bases). Germline V gene sequence: CDR1 MNHNS, CDR2 SASEGT. This CDR3 region has 14 residues. V was clipped by 3 bases and J by 1 base, with 9 bases between them. CDR3 nucleotides: TGTGCCAGCAGTGAGCAGGGATCCCAAGAGACCCAGTACTTC. This translates into CASSEQGSQETQYF.

This chain links TRBV30 with TRBJ2-7; 7 nucleotides line up with TRBD2. The CDR3 has 12 residues. Germline-derived CDR1 and CDR2 are GTSNPN and SVGIG (reference sequence). Germline trimming cut 3 bases from V and 6 bases from J; bases unmatched to any gene: 5. In nucleotides, the CDR3 is TGTGCCTGGAGGGGAGGGCCCGGCGAGCAGTACTTC. This codes for CAWRGGPGEQYF.

CDR3 protein: CASSVGAGPQGALRETQYF. The CDR3 region has the DNA TGTGCCAGCAGCGTAGGGGCTGGGCCACAGGGGGCGCTGCGGGAGACCCAGTACTTC. V is TRBV9 and J is TRBJ2-5; 9 bases line up with TRBD1. Germline V gene sequence: CDR1 SGDLS, CDR2 YYNGEE. Trimming cost V 0 bases and J 5 bases; bases outside gene matches: 17. The CDR3 covers 19 residues.

The chain recombines TRBV27 with TRBJ1-3, with 7 bases lining up with TRBD1. From germline, CDR1 is MNHEY and CDR2 SMNVEV (reference sequence). The CDR3 loop spans 14 amino acids. V was clipped by 5 bases and J by 4 bases; unmatched bases: 5. The CDR3 spells CASSPRTGGNTIYF. For the CDR3, the DNA is TGTGCCAGCAGTCCCCGGACAGGCGGAAACACCATATATTTT.

This chain links TRBV21-1 with TRBJ2-2; the table gives TRBD1 as D, unverified against the DNA. TRBV21-1 is deemed a pseudogene. This CDR3 is built from 18 residues. This CDR3 reads CASSKGTRDREDTGELFF. The CDR3 DNA reads as TGTGCCAGCAGCAAAGGAACCCGCGACAGGGAGGACACCGGGGAGCTGTTTTTT.

The V and J genes are TRBV2 and TRBJ2-4; D is undetermined. This CDR3 region has 11 residues. The germline gives CDR1 SNHLY, CDR2 FYNNEI. V was pared by 10 bases and J by 10 bases, with 14 bases between. This chain's CDR3 is CATQKAQIQYF. The CDR3 DNA follows: TGTGCCACCCAGAAGGCGCAAATTCAGTACTTC.

The rearrangement uses TRBV19 and TRBJ1-2; 11 bases are shared with TRBD1. Germline V gives CDR1 LNHDA, CDR2 SQIVND (reference sequence). Germline trimming cut 3 bases from V and 4 bases from J; bases unmatched to any gene: 10. The CDR3 contains 17 residues. CDR3 sequence reads: CASSMRTGGASFYGYTF. The DNA for the CDR3 is TGTGCCAGTAGTATGCGGACAGGGGGCGCTTCGTTCTATGGCTACACCTTC.

This chain links TRBV19 with TRBJ2-6, with TRBD1 identical over 9 bases. The germline V gene encodes CDR1 LNHDA and CDR2 SQIVND (reference sequence). Unmatched junction bases numbered 16, after V lost 6 bases and J lost 4 bases. The CDR3 contains 19 residues. CDR3 residues: CASSLAGTGSNSGANVLTF. In DNA, the CDR3 is TGTGCCAGTAGCCTGGCCGGGACAGGGTCTAACTCCGGGGCCAACGTCCTGACTTTC.

The sample holds one count of this clone. The chain employs TRBV19 and TRBJ1-5; the D gene is possibly TRBD1 (5 bases). The length of the CDR3 is 15 residues. V was shortened by 3 bases and J by 2 bases, with 11 bases between the two germline ends. The V gene's germline CDR1 is LNHDA and CDR2 SQIVND (reference sequence). The CDR3 loop reads CASSIGGDGNQPQHF. CDR3 coding DNA: TGTGCCAGTAGTATTGGGGGAGATGGCAATCAGCCCCAGCATTTT.

The gene calls are TRBV6-5 and TRBJ2-2; maybe TRBD2 (5 bases). The V gene's germline CDR1 is MNHEY and CDR2 SVGAGI. V gave up 6 bases and J gave up 6 bases, with 17 bases separating them. CDR3 length: 15 amino acids. CDR3: CASSPWERDPGELFF. Written as DNA, the CDR3 is TGTGCCAGCAGCCCCTGGGAGCGTGACCCCGGGGAGCTGTTTTTT.

The V and J genes are TRBV9 and TRBJ2-3; 7 bases are a match to TRBD1. Germline CDR1 reads SGDLS; CDR2 reads YYNGEE. This CDR3 contains 13 residues. J gave up 5 bases and V 3 bases, and 3 bases lay outside the gene matches. CDR3 in amino acids: CASSATGIDTQYF. DNA of the CDR3: TGTGCCAGCAGCGCGACAGGGATAGATACGCAGTATTTT.